This TCR beta chain is from a study of shared clonotypes between healthy human individuals. Study-level results: Measured sharing among donors was expected to vary with sequencing depth. Sharing across four donors was seen in around 5% of naive CD4 clonotypes.

Positive CCR7 selection of CD45RO-negative cells yielded the naive CD8 cells, and terminally differentiated effector memory CD45RA+ cells were excluded. Comments on this clone: Antigen unknown.

The V gene's germline CDR1 is MDHEN and CDR2 SYDVKM. This CDR3 has 13 residues. Trimming removed 6 bases from V and 4 bases from J, with 10 bases in between. The authors split each subset's genomic DNA evenly across several immunoSEQ plates. Profiled with immunoSEQ multiplex PCR; TCRdb holds only in-frame clones, not every one. The sample lists hundreds of thousands of clones; 85% to 95% were seen once. The origin of this receptor is a woman aged 25 to 39 in good health. The material sequenced was naive CD8+ T cells sorted from blood. This chain links TRBV28 with TRBJ2-1; no firm D call. In nucleotides, the CDR3 is TGTGCCAGCAGCGCCCTTGGGTACAATGAGCAGTTCTTC. This gives the protein CASSALGYNEQFF.